This TCR beta chain was documented in a study of control samples from healthy donors and cancer patients. V dropped 7 bases and J dropped 5; count of bases not matched to a gene: 14. CDR1 is SNHLY, CDR2 FYNNEI, per germline. There are 16 residues in the CDR3. This clone is a singleton in its sample. Method: immunoSEQ multiplex PCR; TCRdb's copy keeps in-frame clones and lacks some. Of some 130,000 clones in the sample, 90% were seen once. The sequence came from a man in his forties in good health. J is TRBJ1-2 and V is TRBV2; 9 bases fit TRBD1. Sequencing was carried out using blood. The CDR3 sequence is CASTYTPTGGAYGYTF. The DNA of the CDR3 is TGTGCCAGCACCTATACTCCGACAGGGGGGGCTTATGGCTACACCTTC.